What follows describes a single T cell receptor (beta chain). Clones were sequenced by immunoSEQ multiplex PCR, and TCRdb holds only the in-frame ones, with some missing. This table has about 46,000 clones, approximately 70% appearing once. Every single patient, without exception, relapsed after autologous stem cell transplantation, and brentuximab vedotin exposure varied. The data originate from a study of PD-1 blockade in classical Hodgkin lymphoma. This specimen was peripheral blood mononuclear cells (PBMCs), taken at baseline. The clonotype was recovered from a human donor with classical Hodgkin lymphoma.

The CDR3 DNA is TGTGCCAGCACGACTAGCCCCACTAATGAGCAGTTCTTC. Amino acids: CASTTSPTNEQFF. The V and J genes are TRBV2 and TRBJ2-1; TRBD2 matches at 7 bases. After removal of 7 bases from V and 7 bases from J, the junction contained 7 bases not matched to a gene. Per germline, CDR1 SNHLY and CDR2 FYNNEI. The CDR3 contains 13 residues.